The 9 T cell receptor beta chains given below trace back to one sample, sequenced in a study of vaccination and CD4 T cells after COVID-19. Their antigen targets remain unknown. The treatment denotes: roughly nine-day PBMC culture with coronavirus spike peptide pools or control peptides (ViraFEST assay). The Oncomine TCR Beta short-read assay was applied to DNA of cultured CD4+ T cells. One entry per CDR3 protein, called by TCRdb with MiXCR from the PCR reads. Altogether around 17,000 distinct CDR3 sequences are present, 35% to 45% being singletons, with the ten largest covering roughly 24%. The source was CD4+ T cells from blood, cultured in vitro, collected before SARS-CoV-2 vaccination. The receptor source for this set is a human donor who received a COVID-19 vaccine.

The chain uses TRBV6-1 and TRBJ2-1; possible D gene TRBD1, 5 bases. CDR3 length: 13 residues. V gave up 1 base and J gave up 7 bases, with 8 bases separating them. CDR1 is MNHNS, CDR2 SASEGT, per germline. The CDR3 reads CASSEVRGNEQFF. The DNA for the CDR3 is TGTGCCAGCAGTGAAGTAAGGGGAAATGAGCAGTTCTTC.

This clonotype came up a few times. The CDR3 sequence: CSARGTGNPDTQYF. The CDR3 DNA follows: TGCAGTGCTAGAGGGACAGGGAACCCAGATACGCAGTATTTT. The J gene is TRBJ2-3, the V gene TRBV20-1; 8 nucleotides line up with TRBD1. V shed 1 base, J shed 4 bases, and the junction held 4 bases outside the gene matches. CDR1 and CDR2 (germline): DFQATT, SNEGSKA (reference sequence). This CDR3 is built from 14 residues.

The chain uses TRBV10-3 and TRBJ2-1; 11 bases are a match to TRBD1. With V trimmed by 5 bases and J by 0 bases, 9 bases remained unmatched. Germline V gene data show CDR1 as ENHRY and CDR2 as SYGVKD. This CDR3 contains 18 residues. CDR3 sequence reads: CAISPGTGGFGSYNEQFF. DNA for the CDR3: TGTGCCATCAGTCCCGGGACAGGGGGGTTTGGCTCCTACAATGAGCAGTTCTTC.

The V gene is TRBV20-1, the J gene TRBJ1-5; 7 bases align to TRBD1. From germline, CDR1 is DFQATT and CDR2 SNEGSKA (reference sequence). The CDR3 length is 16 residues. Trimming at V came to 5 bases and at J to 2 bases, leaving 12 bases not matched to a gene. The CDR3 is CSAARPTGRGNQPQHF. The CDR3 nucleotides read TGCAGTGCTGCCCGCCCGACAGGGAGGGGCAATCAGCCCCAGCATTTT.

This clonotype was found once. This sequence joins TRBV11-3 and TRBJ1-6; D is uncertain. This CDR3 is 13 amino acids long. V was pared by 5 bases and J by 4 bases, with 6 bases between. From germline, CDR1 is SGHNT and CDR2 YENEEA. CDR3 nucleotide sequence: TGTGCCAGCAGCCCCCATTATAATTCACCCCTCCACTTT. It specifies CASSPHYNSPLHF.

The chain carries TRBV7-2 and TRBJ1-2; 10 nucleotides agree with TRBD1. This CDR3 has 15 amino acids. The germline V gene encodes CDR1 SGHTA and CDR2 FQGNSA. Trimming removed 5 bases from V and 5 bases from J; junction bases left unmatched: 8. The CDR3 DNA is TGTGCCAGCAGCCAAGGGGGACAGGGGATTTATGGCTACACCTTC. It is translated as CASSQGGQGIYGYTF. The full variable domain, completed using reference TRBV7-2 and TRBJ1-2, is GAGVSQSPSNKVTEKGKDVELRCDPISGHTALYWYRQSLGQGLEFLIYFQGNSAPDKSGLPSDRFSAERTGGSVSTLTIQRTQQEDSAVYLCASSQGGQGIYGYTFGSGTRLTVV.

There are a few counts of this clonotype. The J gene is TRBJ1-2, the V gene TRBV19; the D gene is possibly TRBD1 (6 bases). The CDR3 loop spans 16 amino acids. Looked up from germline, CDR1 is LNHDA and CDR2 is SQIVND (reference sequence). Trimming shortened V by 8 bases and J by 0 bases, and 19 bases separated the two germline ends. CDR3 region: CASDSRGSQANYGYTF. Here the CDR3 DNA reads TGTGCCAGTGACTCGAGGGGGAGTCAAGCTAACTATGGCTACACCTTC.

The chain links TRBV20-1 to TRBJ2-1; 9 nucleotides agree with TRBD2. This CDR3 has 13 amino acids. Trimming took 3 bases from V and 4 from J; bases not matched to a gene: 1. Germline V gene sequence: CDR1 DFQATT, CDR2 SNEGSKA (reference sequence). The CDR3 loop reads CSASSGRYNEQFF. DNA for the CDR3: TGCAGTGCTAGTAGCGGGAGATACAATGAGCAGTTCTTC.

This clonotype showed up just a few times. The chain recombines TRBV2 with TRBJ2-3; D perhaps matches TRBD1 (6 bases). This CDR3 contains 14 residues. The V end lost 9 bases, the J end lost 1 base, and 14 bases lay between the germline ends. CDR1 is SNHLY and CDR2 is FYNNEI in the germline V gene. The CDR3 DNA sequence: TGTGCCAGACAGGGCCTAACCGGCACAGATACGCAGTATTTT. It codes for CARQGLTGTDTQYF.